The clone carrying this T cell receptor beta chain turned up a few times. Its target is not known. Healthy donors had no documented immune events, such as infections, while sampled. With 2 bases removed from V and 7 bases from J, the gap between germline ends came to 9 bases. Germline V gene lookup returns CDR1 SNHLY and CDR2 FYNNEI. The CDR3 contains 13 residues. The data were produced by immunoSEQ multiplex PCR, yet TCRdb's version contains in-frame clones alone and is incomplete. The profile shows 60,000 to 80,000 clones, roughly 90% of them singletons. The sample comes from a study of identifying expanded T cells in peripheral blood. Notes on the study in general: Clone count variance between roughly 2-week samples rose with total template count.

The J gene is TRBJ1-5, the V gene TRBV2; TRBD1 is a possible D gene (5 bases). The TCR originated in a person aged 18 to 75 in good health. The specimen was blood. CDR3: CASSEMGVQPQHF. The CDR3, as DNA: TGTGCCAGCAGTGAAATGGGGGTACAGCCCCAGCATTTT.